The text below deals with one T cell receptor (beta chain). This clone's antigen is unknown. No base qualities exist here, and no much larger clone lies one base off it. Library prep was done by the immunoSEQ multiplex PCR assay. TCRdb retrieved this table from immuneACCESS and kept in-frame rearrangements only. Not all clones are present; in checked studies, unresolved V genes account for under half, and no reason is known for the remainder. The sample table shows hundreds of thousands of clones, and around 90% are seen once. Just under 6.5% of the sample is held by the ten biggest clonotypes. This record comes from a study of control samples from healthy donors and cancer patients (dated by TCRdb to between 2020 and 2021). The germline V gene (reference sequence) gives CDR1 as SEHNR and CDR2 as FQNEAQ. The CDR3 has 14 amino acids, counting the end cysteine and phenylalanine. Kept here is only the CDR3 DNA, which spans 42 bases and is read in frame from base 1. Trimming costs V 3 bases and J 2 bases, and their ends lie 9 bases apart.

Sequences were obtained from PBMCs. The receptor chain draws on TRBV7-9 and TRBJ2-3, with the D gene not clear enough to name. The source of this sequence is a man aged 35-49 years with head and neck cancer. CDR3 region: CASSFSSSTDTQYF. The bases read TGTGCCAGCAGCTTTAGCTCATCCACAGATACGCAGTATTTT.